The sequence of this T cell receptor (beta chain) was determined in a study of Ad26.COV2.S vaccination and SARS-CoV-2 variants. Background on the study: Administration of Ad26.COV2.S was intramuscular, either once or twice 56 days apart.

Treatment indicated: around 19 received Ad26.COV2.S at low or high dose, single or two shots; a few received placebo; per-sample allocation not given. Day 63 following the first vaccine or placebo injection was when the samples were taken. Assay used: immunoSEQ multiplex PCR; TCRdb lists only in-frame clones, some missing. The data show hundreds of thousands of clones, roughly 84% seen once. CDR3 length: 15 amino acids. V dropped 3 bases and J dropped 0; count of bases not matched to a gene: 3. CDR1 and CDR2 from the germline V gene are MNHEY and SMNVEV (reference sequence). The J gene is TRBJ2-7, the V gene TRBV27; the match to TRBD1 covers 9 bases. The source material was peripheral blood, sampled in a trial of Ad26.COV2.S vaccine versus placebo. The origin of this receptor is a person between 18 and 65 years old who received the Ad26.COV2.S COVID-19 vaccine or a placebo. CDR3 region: CASSFGQGSSYEQYF. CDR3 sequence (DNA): TGTGCCAGCAGTTTCGGACAGGGGTCCTCCTACGAGCAGTACTTC.